The TCR beta chain described here comes from a study of cytomegalovirus exposure and HLA in healthy donors. CDR1 is LNHDA and CDR2 is SQIVND in the germline V gene (reference sequence). With 3 bases removed from V and 5 bases from J, the gap between germline ends came to 16 bases. The CDR3 has 15 residues. Primers: 60 Vbeta forward and 13 Jbeta reverse. The table came from immunoSEQ multiplex PCR; TCRdb's copy has only in-frame clones and leaves some out. This sample has tens of thousands of clones, with around four fifths found just once. The clonotype originates from a woman aged 50 to 60 in good health and CMV-seropositive. Sequenced input: PBMCs. This chain connects TRBV19 to TRBJ2-5; D is unclear. CDR3 sequence (DNA): TGTGCCAGTAGTATCCCCGGGTCTTTTGGGGAGACCCAGTACTTC. Translated, it gives CASSIPGSFGETQYF.